The TCR beta chain described here comes from a study of identical twins. General study results and limits: The study drew conclusions from cross-sectional statistical analysis, not from following the same donors. A partial confounding effect on zero-insertion analyses could come from invariant MAIT and iNKT cells. Shared out-of-frame alpha sequences (those common to twins) showed excess low generation probability.

TCRdb re-called the 5' RACE reads with MiXCR, one entry per CDR3 protein. The sample carries about 720,000 distinct CDR3 sequences, 8.6% recorded once. CDR3 length: 16 residues. Trimming cost V 4 bases and J 7 bases; bases outside gene matches: 14. CDR1 LGHNA and CDR2 YNFKEQ come from the germline V gene. As for this clonotype: Antigen: not known.

The same sample was also studied in work on yellow fever vaccine responses in identical twins. That paper adds: Reportedly, twins showed a vaccine T cell response that looked partly convergent and partly personalized.

What was sequenced was PBMCs. The chain has TRBV4-2 and TRBJ2-5; 8 bases line up with TRBD2. The source of this sequence is a woman younger than 35 in good health. The CDR3 sequence is CASSPGLARIEGTQYF. For the CDR3, the DNA is TGTGCCAGCAGCCCCGGACTAGCTCGGATCGAGGGGACCCAGTACTTC.